One and the same sample provided the 8 T cell receptor beta chains below, sequenced in a study of T cell changes during pregnancy in multiple sclerosis. Clones were sequenced by immunoSEQ multiplex PCR, and TCRdb holds only the in-frame ones, with some missing. The data contain 50,000 or so clones, 92% of them singletons. The sample was CD4+ T cells from peripheral blood mononuclear cells, taken in the third trimester of pregnancy. These receptors all stem from a female donor with multiple sclerosis, enrolled in a pregnancy study.

The chain is built from TRBV19 and TRBJ2-3, with 9 bases matching TRBD2. This CDR3 comprises 16 residues. Germline V lookup: CDR1 LNHDA, CDR2 SQIVND (reference sequence). The J segment lost 2 bases and the V segment lost 4 bases, leaving 7 bases of the junction unmatched. The CDR3 DNA reads TGTGCCAGTAGTACCGTAGCGGGGGCCCTCACAGATACGCAGTATTTT. Translated, it gives CASSTVAGALTDTQYF.

The rearrangement links TRBV4-3 to TRBJ1-2, with D hard to call. The germline V gene encodes CDR1 LGHNA and CDR2 YSLEER. The CDR3 runs to 15 residues. V was shortened by 0 bases and J by 6 bases, with 14 bases between the two germline ends. CDR3 bases: TGCGCCAGCAGCCAAGAAATCAGGTCCTACGATGGCTACACCTTC. It encodes CASSQEIRSYDGYTF.

This rearrangement joins TRBV2 to TRBJ1-2; 7 nucleotides align to TRBD1. CDR3 length: 12 residues. Germline CDR1 is SNHLY and CDR2 is FYNNEI. J gave up 4 bases and V 9 bases, and 5 bases lay outside the gene matches. CDR3 bases: TGTGCCAGTGTACAGGGGCCCTATGGCTACACCTTC. It is translated as CASVQGPYGYTF.

J is TRBJ2-2 and V is TRBV29-1, with D perhaps matching TRBD2 (5 bases). This CDR3 is built from 11 residues. Trimming cost V 6 bases and J 13 bases, with 15 bases left between them. The germline V gene has CDR1 SQVTM and CDR2 ANQGSEA. In DNA, the CDR3 is TGCAGCGTCCCAAAAGAGGGAGCGCTGTTTTTT. It specifies CSVPKEGALFF.

This clone occurred once. A junction end diverges from the germline sequence, so it may reflect a read error. This chain links TRBV7-2 with TRBJ2-1; 13 bases match TRBD2. The CDR3 length is 15 residues. Germline-derived CDR1 and CDR2 are SGHTA and FQGNSA. The chain's CDR3 is CASSSRTSGGGNPIF. The CDR3 nucleotides are TGTGCCAGCAGCTCCCGTACTAGCGGGGGGGGCAATCCCATCTTC.

The rearrangement links TRBV18 to TRBJ2-3, with D perhaps matching TRBD2 (6 bases). In germline, CDR1 is KGHSH, CDR2 LQKENI. Trimming removed 2 bases at V and 0 bases at J, with 12 bases between. The CDR3 is 16 residues long. DNA of the CDR3: TGTGCCAGCTCACCAGCTCTAGCGACTAGCACAGATACGCAGTATTTT. It encodes CASSPALATSTDTQYF.

This chain uses TRBV5-5 with TRBJ1-6; tentative D call: TRBD1 (6 bases). From germline, CDR1 is SGHKS and CDR2 YYEKEE (reference sequence). Between the trimmed V and J ends, which lost 1 base and 7 bases, there was a span of 18 bases. This CDR3 has 17 amino acids. The CDR3 DNA follows: TGTGCCAGCAGCTTGCCGGGTGGGCAGGGGCCCAATTCACCCCTCCACTTT. As protein: CASSLPGGQGPNSPLHF. Full variable domain (remainder filled in from reference TRBV5-5 and TRBJ1-6): DAGVTQSPTHLIKTRGQQVTLRCSPISGHKSVSWYQQVLGQGPQFIFQYYEKEERGRGNFPDRFSARQFPNYSSELNVNALLLGDSALYLCASSLPGGQGPNSPLHFGNGTRLTVT.

V gene TRBV7-2 combines with J gene TRBJ1-2; D gene unclear. Germline V gene sequence: CDR1 SGHTA, CDR2 FQGNSA. V lost 1 base and J 4 bases, leaving 10 bases between the germline ends. This CDR3 has 14 residues. Written as DNA, the CDR3 is TGTGCCAGCAGCTTAGAGAGGGCGGCCTATGGCTACACCTTC. This codes for CASSLERAAYGYTF.